These T cell receptor beta chains were read from a single sample in a study of cytomegalovirus exposure and HLA in healthy donors. Sequencing used immunoSEQ multiplex PCR; TCRdb keeps in-frame clones, though not all of them. Among over 200,000 clones, approximately 81% were seen once, and the ten largest hold over 1%. Sample: PBMCs. Receptor source: a human donor in good health. CDR3s include the opening cysteine and the closing phenylalanine or tryptophan. A D gene is named only where the DNA matches it firmly. Clone sizes are given selectively: once, few, many, or a class where the clone is expanded.

CDR3 DNA,CDR3 protein,V gene,clone size,D gene,J gene
TGCAGCGTCGACAGGGGGCGCCTCACAGATACGCAGTATTTT,CSVDRGRLTDTQYF,TRBV29-1,-,TRBD1,TRBJ2-3
TGTGCCAGCAGCTTAAAGGGGAACTCCTACGAGCAGTACTTC,CASSLKGNSYEQYF,TRBV7-9,-,-,TRBJ2-7
TGTGCCATCAGTGAGTTCCAGGAAAATGGCTACACCTTC,CAISEFQENGYTF,TRBV10-3,-,-,TRBJ1-2
TGTGCCAGCAGCAAAAGGGCCGGACAGGGGGCTGAAAAACTGTTTTTT,CASSKRAGQGAEKLFF,TRBV5-8,medium-sized,TRBD1,TRBJ1-4
TGTGCCAGCAGCCCAATAGCGTACACCTACGAGCAGTACTTC,CASSPIAYTYEQYF,TRBV5-6,-,-,TRBJ2-7
TGTGCCTGGAGTGTACACACCGGGACAAGAACCGGGGAGCTGTTTTTT,CAWSVHTGTRTGELFF,TRBV30,-,-,TRBJ2-2
TGCAGCGTCACAGACAGGGCGGGCTATGGCTACACCTTC,CSVTDRAGYGYTF,TRBV29-1,-,TRBD1,TRBJ1-2
TGTGCCATCAGTAGAGGAGAGGGGGATAGCAATCAGCCCCAGCATTTT,CAISRGEGDSNQPQHF,TRBV10-3,-,-,TRBJ1-5
TGCAGCGTTGTGGGGGGGGAGTCATACAATGAGCAGTTCTTC,CSVVGGESYNEQFF,TRBV29-1,-,TRBD2,TRBJ2-1
TGTGCCAGCAGTACAAGAGGATCTAGCGGGAGGGCTTACGAGCAGTACTTC,CASSTRGSSGRAYEQYF,TRBV28,-,TRBD2,TRBJ2-7
TGTGCCAGTAGGCCGGGATCCACTAATCAGCCCCAGCATTTT,CASRPGSTNQPQHF,TRBV19,-,-,TRBJ1-5
TGTGCCAGCAGCGTTAGCGGGACTAGCACAGATACGCAGTATTTT,CASSVSGTSTDTQYF,TRBV9,few,TRBD2,TRBJ2-3
TGTGCCAGCAGCTTGTGGGGGGACGATAGCAATCAGCCCCAGCATTTT,CASSLWGDDSNQPQHF,TRBV5-5,-,-,TRBJ1-5
TGCGCCAGCAGCCAAGACCGCTTCGGACTAGCGGGAAATGAGCAGTTCTTC,CASSQDRFGLAGNEQFF,TRBV4-1,-,TRBD2,TRBJ2-1
TGTGCCAGCAGTGGCCGGGACAGCTTGAATTCACCCCTCCACTTT,CASSGRDSLNSPLHF,TRBV2,few,TRBD1,TRBJ1-6
TGTGCCAGCAGCGGGACTGCCGCCTCTGGGGCCAACGTCCTGACTTTC,CASSGTAASGANVLTF,TRBV9,-,-,TRBJ2-6